The 14 T cell receptor beta chains in this list originate from one sample, sequenced in a study of blood T cell repertoires in COVID-19. Here immunoSEQ multiplex PCR was the method, and the copy in TCRdb shows in-frame clones only, minus some. The sample yields 100,000 to 150,000 clones, roughly 88% seen once. The material sequenced was peripheral blood. The receptors originated from a middle-aged man with acute or convalescent COVID-19.

V usage is TRBV6-5 and J usage is TRBJ2-1; D may be TRBD2 (5 bases). This CDR3 spans 14 amino acids. Germline V CDR1 and CDR2: MNHEY, SVGAGI. Trimming left V 7 bases short and J 6 bases short, with 16 bases between. CDR3 residues: CASTLSIRGNEQFF. In DNA form, the CDR3 reads TGTGCCAGCACCCTCTCTATTCGGGGCAATGAGCAGTTCTTC.

The V and J genes are TRBV19 and TRBJ1-5; 9 bases are shared with TRBD1. V was pared by 5 bases and J by 6 bases, with 11 bases of the junction left unmatched. From germline, CDR1 is LNHDA and CDR2 SQIVND (reference sequence). The CDR3 is 16 residues long. In nucleotides, the CDR3 is TGTGCCAGTAGTGCTACAGGGGGCGTAGGTGGTCAGCCCCAGCATTTT. Translated, it gives CASSATGGVGGQPQHF.

On this clone itself: The sample carries other DNA sequences with the same CDR3. V gene TRBV6-5 combines with J gene TRBJ1-2; 7 bases agree with TRBD1. Per germline, CDR1 MNHEY and CDR2 SVGAGI. The CDR3 has 13 residues. With V trimmed by 0 bases and J by 5 bases, 0 bases remained unmatched. The CDR3 DNA reads as TGTGCCAGCAGTTACTCACAGGGGTATGGCTACACCTTC. As protein: CASSYSQGYGYTF.

This clone was seen just once. This chain uses TRBV10-1 with TRBJ1-1, with 8 bases identical to TRBD1. Germline lookup yields CDR1 WNHNN and CDR2 SYGVQD (reference sequence). CDR3 length: 14 residues. The V gene end was trimmed by 6 bases and the J gene end by 2 bases; junction bases not matched to a gene: 5. CDR3 bases: TGCGCCAGCAGAGAGACAGGGGACAACACTGAAGCTTTCTTT. Residues: CASRETGDNTEAFF.

The chain recombines TRBV2 with TRBJ2-2; D perhaps matches TRBD2 (7 bases). This CDR3 has 14 amino acids. Trimming cost V 8 bases and J 2 bases, with 12 bases left between them. CDR1 and CDR2 from the germline V gene are SNHLY and FYNNEI. CDR3 sequence: CASVRGANTGELFF. The CDR3 nucleotides read TGTGCCAGCGTTCGGGGGGCAAACACCGGGGAGCTGTTTTTT.

The chain recombines TRBV11-2 with TRBJ2-3, with TRBD2 as a possible D gene (5 bases). V dropped 2 bases and J dropped 1 base, with 7 bases sitting between them. Germline V CDR1 and CDR2: SGHAT, FQNNGV. This CDR3 has 14 residues. This CDR3 is CASSLFGGTDTQYF. The CDR3, as DNA: TGTGCCAGCAGCTTATTCGGGGGCACAGATACGCAGTATTTT.

About this clone: At one end the junction does not follow the germline gene, possibly because of a read error. The chain couples TRBV7-9 to TRBJ1-3, with 7 bases that match TRBD1. CDR1 is SEHNR and CDR2 is FQNEAQ in the germline V gene (reference sequence). The CDR3 loop spans 15 amino acids. CDR3 DNA sequence: TGTGTCAGCAGCACAGACAGGGTATCTGGAAACACCATATATTTT. As protein: CVSSTDRVSGNTIYF.

The J gene is TRBJ2-2, the V gene TRBV5-4; TRBD2 is a possible D gene (6 bases). Germline values: CDR1 SGHNT, CDR2 YYREEE (reference sequence). V was trimmed by 7 bases and J by 14 bases, leaving 21 bases between them. The CDR3 totals 13 residues. The CDR3 nucleotides are TGTGCCAGCTCTCCCAAACGGGAGTCGGGTCTGTTTTTT. This codes for CASSPKRESGLFF.

The chain has TRBV11-2 and TRBJ2-1; D may be TRBD2 (6 bases). Germline CDR1 and CDR2: SGHAT and FQNNGV. The CDR3 spans 18 residues. Trimming removed 3 bases at V and 0 bases at J, with 18 bases between. The DNA of the CDR3 is TGTGCCAGCAGCTTCCGGTGGACGGGGAGGAGCTCCTACAATGAGCAGTTCTTC. Protein product: CASSFRWTGRSSYNEQFF. Full variable domain (remainder filled in from reference TRBV11-2 and TRBJ2-1): EAGVAQSPRYKIIEKRQSVAFWCNPISGHATLYWYQQILGQGPKLLIQFQNNGVVDDSQLPKDRFSAERLKGVDSTLKIQPAKLEDSAVYLCASSFRWTGRSSYNEQFFGPGTRLTVL.

The chain recombines TRBV18 with TRBJ2-2; 12 bases are shared with TRBD2. The CDR3 extends over 17 amino acids. Germline loops: CDR1 KGHSH, CDR2 LQKENI. The junction had 2 bases not matched to a gene; V was cut back by 1 base and J by 2 bases. The CDR3 here is CASSPRTSGINTGELFF. CDR3 sequence (DNA): TGTGCCAGCTCACCACGGACTAGCGGGATTAACACCGGGGAGCTGTTTTTT. Together with reference TRBV18 and TRBJ2-2, the CDR3 gives the full variable domain: NAGVMQNPRHLVRRRGQEARLRCSPMKGHSHVYWYRQLPEEGLKFMVYLQKENIIDESGMPKERFSAEFPKEGPSILRIQQVVRGDSAAYFCASSPRTSGINTGELFFGEGSRLTVL.

V is TRBV19 and J is TRBJ1-2; the D is unclear. Trimming shortened V by 6 bases and J by 3 bases, and 14 bases separated the two germline ends. CDR1 and CDR2 (germline): LNHDA, SQIVND (reference sequence). CDR3 length: 14 residues. CDR3 DNA: TGTGCCAGTAGGCCCTCAGGCTTGCACTATGGCTACACCTTC. This sequence encodes CASRPSGLHYGYTF.

The gene calls are TRBV18 and TRBJ1-4, with unresolved D. This CDR3 contains 13 residues. Germline CDR1 is KGHSH and CDR2 is LQKENI. The V gene lost 0 bases and the J gene lost 8 bases, with 7 bases spanning the gap. DNA for the CDR3: TGTGCCAGCTCACCACCGTCGAGGGAAAAACTGTTTTTT. Translation gives CASSPPSREKLFF.

This rearrangement joins TRBV27 to TRBJ2-7; possible D gene TRBD1, 6 bases. The CDR3 is made up of 15 amino acids. V gave up 7 bases and J gave up 0 bases, with 16 bases separating them. Germline values: CDR1 MNHEY, CDR2 SMNVEV (reference sequence). The CDR3 DNA sequence: TGTGCCAGCAATAGACTGGGGGCGGGCTCCTACGAGCAGTACTTC. The encoded protein is CASNRLGAGSYEQYF.

The rearrangement joins TRBV7-2 to TRBJ2-1, with TRBD2 matching 8 bases. Germline V lookup: CDR1 SGHTA, CDR2 FQGNSA. This CDR3 is built from 16 residues. The V segment lost 4 bases and the J segment 5 bases; nucleotides outside the gene matches: 10. The CDR3 region has the DNA TGTGCCAGCAGCTATGGAAGTAGCGGGACTAACAATGAGCAGTTCTTC. Amino acid sequence: CASSYGSSGTNNEQFF. Using reference TRBV7-2 and TRBJ2-1 for the parts outside the CDR3, the full variable domain is GAGVSQSPSNKVTEKGKDVELRCDPISGHTALYWYRQSLGQGLEFLIYFQGNSAPDKSGLPSDRFSAERTGGSVSTLTIQRTQQEDSAVYLCASSYGSSGTNNEQFFGPGTRLTVL.